The 18 T cell receptor beta chains below were found in one sample sequenced in a study of shared clonotypes between healthy human individuals. The data were produced by immunoSEQ multiplex PCR, yet TCRdb's version contains in-frame clones alone and is incomplete. There are some 95,000 clones in the sample; almost 70% occur only once, and roughly 52% lies in the top ten. The sample comprised memory CD8+ T cells sorted from blood. Subset denoted: CD45RO+ cells pooled with CCR7-negative TemRA cells. These receptors were obtained from a man aged 25 to 40 in good health.

This rearrangement joins TRBV2 to TRBJ2-3; D is uncertain. Germline CDR1 is SNHLY and CDR2 is FYNNEI. This CDR3 is built from 13 residues. V was trimmed by 4 bases and J by 6 bases, leaving 11 bases between them. The CDR3 DNA follows: TGTGCCAGCAGTGTGAAACTTCAGGATACGCAGTATTTT. The encoded protein is CASSVKLQDTQYF. The full variable domain, completed using reference TRBV2 and TRBJ2-3, is EPEVTQTPSHQVTQMGQEVILRCVPISNHLYFYWYRQILGQKVEFLVSFYNNEISEKSEIFDDQFSVERPDGSNFTLKIRSTKLEDSAMYFCASSVKLQDTQYFGPGTRLTVL.

V is TRBV4-3 and J is TRBJ2-3; D gene uncertain. This CDR3 region has 13 residues. V lost 4 bases and J 2 bases, leaving 7 bases between the germline ends. CDR1 and CDR2 from the germline V gene are LGHNA and YSLEER. The CDR3 bases are TGCGCCAGCAGCCCTTCTGTCACAGATACGCAGTATTTT. Protein sequence: CASSPSVTDTQYF.

This clone showed up many times. The V call is TRBV30, the J call TRBJ2-5; D is ambiguous. Trimming pared 0 bases from V and 5 bases from J, leaving 10 bases between. This CDR3 has 13 amino acids. Per the germline V gene, CDR1 is GTSNPN and CDR2 is SVGIG (reference sequence). The CDR3 spells CAWSVTASETQYF. The CDR3 coding sequence is TGTGCCTGGAGTGTAACGGCGAGTGAGACCCAGTACTTC.

The V and J genes are TRBV28 and TRBJ2-1; weak D call: TRBD2 (6 bases). V was cut by 7 bases and J by 8 bases, with 18 bases left in between. Germline CDR1 reads MDHEN; CDR2 reads SYDVKM. There are 14 residues in the CDR3. The CDR3 sequence: CASTLVGGRDEQFF. The CDR3 DNA reads TGTGCCAGCACCCTGGTCGGAGGGCGGGATGAGCAGTTCTTC.

The gene calls are TRBV19 and TRBJ2-1; TRBD2 agrees at 13 bases. In germline, CDR1 is LNHDA, CDR2 SQIVND (reference sequence). The length of the CDR3 is 12 residues. J gave up 12 bases and V 4 bases, and 0 bases lay outside the gene matches. CDR3 in DNA: TGTGCCAGTAGTAGGACTAGCGGGAGGCAGTTCTTC. Its protein product is CASSRTSGRQFF.

The rearrangement links TRBV5-1 to TRBJ1-2; 9 bases agree with TRBD1. Germline V gene data show CDR1 as SGHRS and CDR2 as YFSETQ. V lost 0 bases and J lost 5; bases outside the gene matches: 14. The length of the CDR3 is 18 residues. CDR3 sequence reads: CASSLEVTGGASPYGYTF. The CDR3 DNA follows: TGCGCCAGCAGCTTGGAAGTTACAGGGGGCGCGTCCCCATATGGCTACACCTTC.

The chain couples TRBV7-8 to TRBJ2-1; D not resolved. The CDR3 runs to 15 residues. V shed 8 bases and J shed 0 bases, with 14 bases lying between them. Per germline, CDR1 SGHVS and CDR2 FQNEAQ. CDR3 bases: TGTGCCAGCCTATTAGAGGCGGCCTCCTACAATGAGCAGTTCTTC. Residues: CASLLEAASYNEQFF. The full variable domain, rest sourced from reference TRBV7-8 and TRBJ2-1, is GAGVSQSPRYKVAKRGQDVALRCDPISGHVSLFWYQQALGQGPEFLTYFQNEAQLDKSGLPSDRFFAERPEGSVSTLKIQRTQQEDSAVYLCASLLEAASYNEQFFGPGTRLTVL.

The table lists this clone with a few counts. The V gene is TRBV7-8, the J gene TRBJ2-5; D possibly corresponds to TRBD1 (7 bases). V was clipped by 5 bases and J by 4 bases, with 17 bases between them. The length of the CDR3 is 15 residues. Per germline, CDR1 SGHVS and CDR2 FQNEAQ. For the CDR3, the DNA is TGTGCCAGCAGCCAGGGGGGACTGCCGGGAGAGACCCAGTACTTC. It is translated as CASSQGGLPGETQYF.

This chain connects TRBV25-1 to TRBJ2-4, with D perhaps matching TRBD2 (5 bases). CDR1 and CDR2 (germline): MGHDK, SYGVNS. V was clipped by 4 bases and J by 5 bases, with 9 bases between them. The CDR3 spans 13 residues. CDR3 DNA sequence: TGTGCCAGCAGTGTAGGGAGTCAAAACATTCAGTACTTC. The encoded protein is CASSVGSQNIQYF.

The chain uses TRBV28 and TRBJ2-7; tentative D call: TRBD2 (5 bases). The CDR3 sequence is 13 residues long. The V end lost 9 bases, the J end lost 6 bases, and 18 bases lay between the germline ends. Germline loops: CDR1 MDHEN, CDR2 SYDVKM. The CDR3 DNA follows: TGTGCCAGTACTAGAGTTGTCCTCTCCGAGCAGTACTTC. As protein: CASTRVVLSEQYF.

The V call is TRBV7-6, the J call TRBJ1-3; no firm D call. With 1 base removed from V and 4 bases from J, the gap between germline ends came to 2 bases. The CDR3 runs 12 residues. Germline CDR1 reads SGHVS; CDR2 reads FNYEAQ. The CDR3 nucleotides are TGTGCCAGCAGCTTAGAAGGAAACACCATATATTTT. Protein sequence: CASSLEGNTIYF. Looking up the rest from reference TRBV7-6 and TRBJ1-3 gives the full variable domain: GAGVSQSPRYKVTKRGQDVALRCDPISGHVSLYWYRQALGQGPEFLTYFNYEAQQDKSGLPNDRFSAERPEGSISTLTIQRTEQRDSAMYRCASSLEGNTIYFGEGSWLTVV.

The CDR3 coding sequence is TGTGCCAGCAGCCAAGGATTTGACGGAAACTATGGCTACACCTTC. This encodes CASSQGFDGNYGYTF. The chain couples TRBV14 to TRBJ1-2; D remains ambiguous. Germline assignment: CDR1 SGHDN and CDR2 FVKESK. The CDR3 extends over 15 amino acids. The germline V and J ends were trimmed by 1 base and 2 bases, with 11 bases remaining between them.

V usage is TRBV29-1 and J usage is TRBJ2-1; D is perhaps TRBD1 (5 bases). The CDR3 runs 10 residues. The germline gives CDR1 SQVTM, CDR2 ANQGSEA. V shed 3 bases and J shed 13 bases, with 10 bases lying between them. As DNA, the CDR3 is TGCAGCGTTGATGGGGCGTCCCAGTTCTTC. This translates into CSVDGASQFF.

This clone was seen ten or more times. The chain employs TRBV30 and TRBJ2-2; 7 nucleotides align to TRBD2. J gave up 2 bases and V 2 bases, and 8 bases lay outside the gene matches. Germline CDR1 reads GTSNPN; CDR2 reads SVGIG (reference sequence). The length of the CDR3 is 16 residues. The CDR3: CAWSPPGLSNTGELFF. The CDR3 region has the DNA TGTGCCTGGAGTCCCCCGGGACTATCTAACACCGGGGAGCTGTTTTTT.

This chain's CDR3 is CASSFIGGDEPEQFF. The CDR3 region has the DNA TGCGCCAGCAGCTTTATAGGCGGGGACGAACCTGAGCAGTTCTTC. This sequence joins TRBV5-1 and TRBJ2-1; a possible D gene is TRBD2 (6 bases). The germline V and J ends were trimmed by 2 bases and 9 bases, with 18 bases remaining between them. Germline lookup yields CDR1 SGHRS and CDR2 YFSETQ. This CDR3 comprises 15 residues. The full variable domain, with the rest looked up from reference TRBV5-1 and TRBJ2-1, is KAGVTQTPRYLIKTRGQQVTLSCSPISGHRSVSWYQQTPGQGLQFLFEYFSETQRNKGNFPGRFSGRQFSNSRSEMNVSTLELGDSALYLCASSFIGGDEPEQFFGPGTRLTVL.

A few counts support this clone. V is TRBV28 and J is TRBJ1-2; a weak D match, TRBD1 (5 bases). This CDR3 region has 11 residues. Germline V gene lookup returns CDR1 MDHEN and CDR2 SYDVKM. CDR3 sequence: CACGRDYGYTF. The CDR3 DNA reads as TGTGCTTGCGGCAGGGACTATGGCTACACCTTC.

J is TRBJ2-5 and V is TRBV4-3; 11 bases fit TRBD1. The trim removed 4 bases at V and 0 bases at J, leaving 4 bases unmatched. In germline, CDR1 is LGHNA, CDR2 YSLEER. CDR3 length: 16 amino acids. The CDR3 region has the DNA TGCGCCAGCAGCCTGGGGGACAGGGGGTACCAAGAGACCCAGTACTTC. Its protein is CASSLGDRGYQETQYF.

The chain carries TRBV5-6 and TRBJ2-3; tentative D call: TRBD2 (6 bases). The CDR3 is made up of 16 amino acids. V was shortened by 3 bases and J by 3 bases, with 17 bases between the two germline ends. The V gene's germline CDR1 is SGHDT and CDR2 YYEEEE. The CDR3 nucleotides are TGTGCCAGCAGCTCGTTAGCGAGCGGGCGGACAGATACGCAGTATTTT. This gives the protein CASSSLASGRTDTQYF.